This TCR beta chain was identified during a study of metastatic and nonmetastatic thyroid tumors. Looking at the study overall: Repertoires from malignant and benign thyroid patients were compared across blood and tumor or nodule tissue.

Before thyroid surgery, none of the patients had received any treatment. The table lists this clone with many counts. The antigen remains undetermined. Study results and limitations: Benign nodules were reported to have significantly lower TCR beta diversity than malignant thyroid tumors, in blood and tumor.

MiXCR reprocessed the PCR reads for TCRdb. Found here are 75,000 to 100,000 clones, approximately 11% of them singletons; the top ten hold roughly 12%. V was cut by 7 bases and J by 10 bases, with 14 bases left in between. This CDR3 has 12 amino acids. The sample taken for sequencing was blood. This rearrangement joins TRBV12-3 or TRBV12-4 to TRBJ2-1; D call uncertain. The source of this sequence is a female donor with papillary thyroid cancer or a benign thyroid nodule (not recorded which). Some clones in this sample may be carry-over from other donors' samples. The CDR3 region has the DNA TGTGCCAGCACCCGCTCTAGTGGGGAGCAGTTCTTC. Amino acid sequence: CASTRSSGEQFF.